This T cell receptor (beta chain) was identified during a study of T cells expressing NK-cell markers. The study's findings and limits: Clones of NKG2C+ T cells that had expanded were of unclear HCMV specificity.

With regard to this clonotype: Its antigen is as yet unknown.

From its re-call of the 5' RACE reads, TCRdb lists each CDR3 protein once, without DNA. This sample's table has 400,000 to 550,000 distinct CDR3 sequences. CDR1 is LGHNA, CDR2 YNFKEQ, per germline. The CDR3 contains 14 residues. Sequenced material: blood T cells: a sorted CD56 or NKG2C T cell subset, CD4+ or CD8+ T cells, or bulk PBMC T cells (not recorded which). This chain uses TRBV4-2 with TRBJ1-5; as DNA is missing, the TRBD1 call by TCRdb cannot be tested. This TCR was recovered from a woman aged 18 to 75 in good health. The CDR3 here is CASSQGSGTGLQHF.